This paragraph covers one TCR beta chain sequence. The target antigen is unknown. Trimming stripped 5 bases from V and 11 bases from J, with 15 bases between. This CDR3 region has 12 residues. The germline V gene has CDR1 MNHEY and CDR2 SVGAGI. The sample is drawn from a study of cytomegalovirus exposure and HLA in healthy donors. In the study overall: Sequencing of 150 million to 200 million T cells in an earlier analysis found about 120 million unique TCR beta sequences. Points from the study as a whole: Cytomegalovirus association was assigned to over 150 TCR beta chains.

PCR used 60 Vbeta primers and 13 Jbeta primers. Assay: immunoSEQ multiplex PCR; the TCRdb copy retains only in-frame clones and omits some. The repertoire has around 250,000 clones, roughly four fifths of them found once; the top ten carry roughly 7.4%. This chain connects TRBV6-5 to TRBJ1-1; D might be TRBD1 (6 bases). This TCR derives from a woman in her sixties or seventies in good health and CMV-seropositive. The sequenced material came from PBMCs. The CDR3 DNA sequence: TGTGCCAGCAGTGAGGTTCAGGGGTCTGCTTTCTTT. This gives the protein CASSEVQGSAFF.